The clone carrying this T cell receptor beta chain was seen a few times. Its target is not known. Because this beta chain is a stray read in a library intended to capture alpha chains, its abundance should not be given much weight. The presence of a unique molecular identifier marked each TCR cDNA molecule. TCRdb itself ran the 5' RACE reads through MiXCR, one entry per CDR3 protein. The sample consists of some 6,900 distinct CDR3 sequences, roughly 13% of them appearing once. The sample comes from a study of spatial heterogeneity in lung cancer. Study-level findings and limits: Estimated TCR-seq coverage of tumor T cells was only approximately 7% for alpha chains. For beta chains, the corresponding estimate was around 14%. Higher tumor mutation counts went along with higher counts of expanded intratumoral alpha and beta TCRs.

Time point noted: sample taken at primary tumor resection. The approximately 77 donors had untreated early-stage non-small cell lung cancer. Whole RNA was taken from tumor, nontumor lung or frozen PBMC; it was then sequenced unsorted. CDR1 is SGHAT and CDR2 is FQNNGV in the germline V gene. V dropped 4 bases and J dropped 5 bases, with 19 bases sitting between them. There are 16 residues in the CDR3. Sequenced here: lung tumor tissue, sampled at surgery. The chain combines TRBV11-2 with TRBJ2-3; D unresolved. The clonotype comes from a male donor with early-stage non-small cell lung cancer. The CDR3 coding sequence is TGTGCCAGCAGCTCGAGACACCAATCACTGGTAGATACGCAGTATTTT. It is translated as CASSSRHQSLVDTQYF.